This T cell receptor (beta chain) is from a study of blood T cell repertoires in COVID-19. Study in general: Acute and convalescent COVID-19 specimens originated in the United States, Italy and Spain. The analysed material was cDNA or gDNA that came from T cells, B-cell-depleted T cells, or PBMCs.

The CDR3 runs 14 residues. Germline V gene sequence: CDR1 KGHSH, CDR2 LQKENI. Between the trimmed V and J ends, which lost 4 bases and 3 bases, there was a span of 13 bases. Authors' processing steps: The assay estimated nucleated cells by amplifying reference gene primers. Here immunoSEQ multiplex PCR was the method, and the copy in TCRdb shows in-frame clones only, minus some. That table gives V, J and clone size, and the DNA gave D and trimming. This repertoire shows about 190,000 clones, approximately 86% found once; its top ten account for about 1%. The source of this sequence is a man under 40 with acute or convalescent COVID-19. The sequenced sample was peripheral blood. The chain uses TRBV18 and TRBJ2-7; tentatively, D is TRBD2 (5 bases). The CDR3 sequence: CASSRASTNYEQYF. The CDR3 DNA sequence: TGTGCCAGCTCACGGGCTAGCACTAACTACGAGCAGTACTTC.